This T cell receptor (beta chain) was found in a study of control samples from healthy donors and cancer patients (dated by TCRdb to 2018 to 2020). Worth noting for this clone: Its antigen remains undetermined. No much larger clonotype is one base removed from it; base qualities were not supplied.

Library method: the immunoSEQ multiplex PCR assay. Here the immuneACCESS table is served through TCRdb, limited to in-frame sequences with V and J called. Missing clones are a known gap in these copies; in checked studies unresolved V genes cover under half, and the rest lacks a known reason. This sample gives tens of thousands of clones in total; about 85% of them show up just once. The ten largest clonotypes hold roughly 18% of the sample. Taken from cysteine to phenylalanine, the CDR3 has 13 residues. The only DNA kept is the CDR3, 39 bases in frame from the first base. Via the germline V gene, CDR1 is MNHEY and CDR2 SVGAGI. The V end loses 8 bases and the J end loses 2 bases, and a stretch of 10 bases separates them.

This receptor was taken from a man between 25 and 39 years old in good health. Sequenced: blood. The sequence joins TRBV6-5 to TRBJ1-3; TRBD1 is possibly the D segment (5 matching bases). The DNA sequence follows: TGTGCCAGCTGTCCAGGGACTGGAAACACCATATATTTT. Its protein product is CASCPGTGNTIYF.